Below, 16 T cell receptor beta chains from the same sample are listed, as sequenced in a study of T cell responses to AZD1222 COVID-19 vaccine. The protocol was immunoSEQ multiplex PCR, while the TCRdb copy is restricted to in-frame clones and leaves out a portion. Of approximately 180,000 clones listed, about 90% were seen once; the top ten hold around 6.4%. Specimen: peripheral blood, collected on day 0 of AZD1222 vaccination. These receptors originate from an adult in good health.

The CDR3 loop reads CASSPGGDSYEQYF. The CDR3 bases are TGTGCCAGCAGCCCGGGCGGGGACTCCTACGAGCAGTACTTC. This chain links TRBV5-4 with TRBJ2-7, with a tentative D call TRBD2 (6 bases). CDR1 and CDR2 from the germline V gene are SGHNT and YYREEE (reference sequence). With 4 bases removed from V and 0 bases from J, the gap between germline ends came to 11 bases. CDR3 length equals 14 residues.

The sample holds one count of this clone. The chain couples TRBV9 to TRBJ2-7; 8 positions match TRBD1. Trimming at V came to 1 base and at J to 2 bases, leaving 5 bases not matched to a gene. CDR3 size: 15 residues. Germline V CDR1 and CDR2: SGDLS, YYNGEE. As DNA, the CDR3 is TGTGCCAGCAGCGTAACCGGGACAGGCACCTACGAGCAGTACTTC. Its translation: CASSVTGTGTYEQYF.

The CDR3 loop is CASSTDRVGYTF. The DNA for the CDR3 is TGTGCCAGCAGCACGGACCGGGTTGGCTACACCTTC. The V gene is TRBV11-2, the J gene TRBJ1-2, with D uncertain. Trimming took 5 bases from V and 7 from J, leaving 11 bases between them. This CDR3 comprises 12 residues. Per the germline V gene, CDR1 is SGHAT and CDR2 is FQNNGV.

The V gene is TRBV19, the J gene TRBJ2-7, with 9 bases aligning to TRBD1. The CDR3 is 15 amino acids. Germline V lookup: CDR1 LNHDA, CDR2 SQIVND (reference sequence). Unmatched junction bases numbered 5, after V lost 3 bases and J lost 2 bases. The CDR3 spells CASSISRTGAYEQYF. The DNA of the CDR3 is TGTGCCAGTAGTATTTCCAGGACAGGGGCCTACGAGCAGTACTTC.

The rearrangement links TRBV5-1 to TRBJ2-2; D is undetermined. The CDR3 is 15 amino acids. CDR1 and CDR2 (germline): SGHRS, YFSETQ. Trimming took 0 bases from V and 0 from J, leaving 6 bases between them. The CDR3 DNA sequence: TGCGCCAGCAGCTTGGGAGTCACGAACACCGGGGAGCTGTTTTTT. Its protein product is CASSLGVTNTGELFF. Complete variable domain (other parts from reference TRBV5-1 and TRBJ2-2): KAGVTQTPRYLIKTRGQQVTLSCSPISGHRSVSWYQQTPGQGLQFLFEYFSETQRNKGNFPGRFSGRQFSNSRSEMNVSTLELGDSALYLCASSLGVTNTGELFFGEGSRLTVL.

The gene calls are TRBV5-1 and TRBJ2-1; 11 positions match TRBD2. Germline V gene data show CDR1 as SGHRS and CDR2 as YFSETQ. Unmatched junction bases numbered 7, after V lost 0 bases and J lost 8 bases. This CDR3 has 16 residues. CDR3 nucleotide sequence: TGCGCCAGCAGCTTGGATACTAGCGGGAGATCGTATGAGCAGTTCTTC. Its translation: CASSLDTSGRSYEQFF.

The gene calls are TRBV5-1 and TRBJ1-6, with 8 bases lining up with TRBD1. This CDR3 region has 15 residues. The junction had 2 bases not matched to a gene; V was cut back by 3 bases and J by 3 bases. In germline, CDR1 is SGHRS, CDR2 YFSETQ. The CDR3 nucleotides are TGCGCCAGCAGCTCCACAGGGGGCTATAATTCACCCCTCCACTTT. This codes for CASSSTGGYNSPLHF.

This chain connects TRBV19 to TRBJ1-4, with 9 bases matching TRBD1. The CDR3 is made up of 15 amino acids. Per the germline V gene, CDR1 is LNHDA and CDR2 is SQIVND (reference sequence). Losses at the gene ends were 5 bases for V and 6 bases for J; bases not matched to a gene: 7. DNA for the CDR3: TGTGCCAGTAGTCCAGGGGGACAGGGCTATGAAAAACTGTTTTTT. Translated, it gives CASSPGGQGYEKLFF.

The gene calls are TRBV28 and TRBJ2-3, with 10 bases that match TRBD1. Germline V gene sequence: CDR1 MDHEN, CDR2 SYDVKM. Trimming removed 1 base from V and 6 bases from J; junction bases left unmatched: 7. This CDR3 contains 16 residues. In DNA form, the CDR3 reads TGTGCCAGCAGTTTATACGGGACAGGGGACACGGATACGCAGTATTTT. Translated: CASSLYGTGDTDTQYF.

This chain links TRBV18 with TRBJ1-2; D is uncertain. V dropped 6 bases and J dropped 2 bases, with 10 bases sitting between them. The germline V gene encodes CDR1 KGHSH and CDR2 LQKENI. This CDR3 spans 13 amino acids. The CDR3 bases are TGTGCCAGCTCGGCCTCCGTAAACTATGGCTACACCTTC. Amino acid sequence: CASSASVNYGYTF. Full variable domain (rest looked up from reference TRBV18 and TRBJ1-2): NAGVMQNPRHLVRRRGQEARLRCSPMKGHSHVYWYRQLPEEGLKFMVYLQKENIIDESGMPKERFSAEFPKEGPSILRIQQVVRGDSAAYFCASSASVNYGYTFGSGTRLTVV.

This chain joins TRBV19 and TRBJ1-5, with 8 bases lining up with TRBD1. Germline-derived CDR1 and CDR2 are LNHDA and SQIVND (reference sequence). CDR3 length: 18 residues. J was trimmed by 0 bases and V by 1 base; bases with no gene match: 8. In DNA form, the CDR3 reads TGTGCCAGTAGTATAGGCAGGGGGCCGAACTATAGCAATCAGCCCCAGCATTTT. This translates into CASSIGRGPNYSNQPQHF.

By share, this clone counts as medium-sized (0.01 to 0.1%). This CDR3 is also generated by other DNA sequences in the sample. The V and J genes are TRBV6-5 and TRBJ1-2, with D unresolved. CDR1 MNHEY and CDR2 SVGAGI come from the germline V gene. CDR3 size: 12 residues. Trimming pared 4 bases from V and 6 bases from J, leaving 9 bases between. The CDR3 spells CASSSGGDGYTF. Here the CDR3 DNA reads TGTGCCAGCAGTTCTGGTGGTGATGGCTACACCTTC.

J is TRBJ2-5 and V is TRBV18, with D possibly TRBD1 on 6 matching bases. V shed 6 bases and J shed 0 bases, with 32 bases lying between them. There are 21 residues in the CDR3. The germline V gene has CDR1 KGHSH and CDR2 LQKENI. CDR3 nucleotides: TGTGCCAGCTCGGGGGTACCTCAGGGCTACACAGGGCTATTGGACCAAGAGACCCAGTACTTC. It encodes CASSGVPQGYTGLLDQETQYF.

This chain links TRBV30 with TRBJ1-2; D might be TRBD1 (5 bases). This CDR3 has 15 amino acids. Trimming took 1 base from V and 3 from J, leaving 15 bases between them. CDR1 and CDR2 (germline): GTSNPN, SVGIG (reference sequence). CDR3 residues: CAWSAVGGGYYGYTF. The CDR3 DNA reads as TGTGCCTGGAGTGCTGTCGGGGGAGGGTACTATGGCTACACCTTC. The full variable domain, rest sourced from reference TRBV30 and TRBJ1-2, is SQTIHQWPATLVQPVGSPLSLECTVEGTSNPNLYWYRQAAGRGLQLLFYSVGIGQISSEVPQNLSASRPQDRQFILSSKKLLLSDSGFYLCAWSAVGGGYYGYTFGSGTRLTVV.

The count of this clone is one. The chain is built from TRBV6-5 and TRBJ1-4; perhaps TRBD1 as D (5 bases). Per germline, CDR1 MNHEY and CDR2 SVGAGI. Trimming stripped 7 bases from V and 8 bases from J, with 17 bases between. The CDR3 contains 14 residues. The CDR3 loop is CASKTGTLGEKLFF. CDR3 DNA sequence: TGTGCCAGCAAGACCGGGACCTTGGGAGAAAAACTGTTTTTT.

The chain links TRBV18 to TRBJ2-4, with 7 bases identical to TRBD1. The CDR3 is made up of 15 amino acids. V trimming: 5 bases; J trimming: 2 bases; junction bases outside the gene matches: 6. The germline gives CDR1 KGHSH, CDR2 LQKENI. CDR3 nucleotides: TGTGCCAGCTCATCGCACAGGGGCCCCAAAAACATTCAGTACTTC. This translates into CASSSHRGPKNIQYF.